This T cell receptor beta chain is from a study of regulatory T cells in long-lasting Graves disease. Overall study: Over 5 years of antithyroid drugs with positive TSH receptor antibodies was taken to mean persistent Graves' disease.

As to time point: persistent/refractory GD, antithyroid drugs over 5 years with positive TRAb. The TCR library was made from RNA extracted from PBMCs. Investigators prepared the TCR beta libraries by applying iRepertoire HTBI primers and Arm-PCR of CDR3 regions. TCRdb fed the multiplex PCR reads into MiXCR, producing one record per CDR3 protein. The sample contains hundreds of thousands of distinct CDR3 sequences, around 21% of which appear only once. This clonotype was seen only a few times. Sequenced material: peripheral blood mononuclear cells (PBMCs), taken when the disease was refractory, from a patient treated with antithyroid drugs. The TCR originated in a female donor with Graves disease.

The CDR3 spells CATSRSTGVRGLSYEQYF. The DNA of the CDR3 is TGTGCCACCAGCAGATCTACCGGGGTAAGAGGGCTCTCCTACGAGCAGTACTTC. The rearrangement links TRBV15 to TRBJ2-7; TRBD2 might be the D (5 bases). Germline CDR1 is LNHNV and CDR2 is YYDKDF (reference sequence). The CDR3 is made up of 18 amino acids. V shed 2 bases and J shed 0 bases, with 20 bases lying between them.